Each of the 23 T cell receptor beta chains below was sequenced from the same sample in a study of molecular identifiers for immune sequencing clone quantification. TCRdb reprocessed the PCR reads with MiXCR, giving one entry per CDR3 protein. The sample yields 97,000 or so distinct CDR3 sequences, about 32% seen once. The sample was naive CD8+ T cells from blood, with Jurkat cell RNA spiked in. Subset given: FACS-sorted CD8+CD4-CCR7+CD45RA+ naive T cells. The receptors come from a human donor in good health. Some libraries in this study had Jurkat cell RNA spiked in.

Concerning this clonotype: Compared with germline, one end of the junction differs, possibly owing to a read error. The V call is TRBV28, the J call TRBJ2-5; D ambiguous. This CDR3 is 20 amino acids long. Looked up from germline, CDR1 is MDHEN and CDR2 is SYDVKM. CDR3 DNA: TGTGCCAGCGGTTTCCCCCCCTTGGGCCGTATAAGTCATTTTGAAGAGACCCAGTACTTC. Translating it yields CASGFPPLGRISHFEETQYF.

Of note for this clonotype: A clone one base away is much larger, so this may be a read error. V and J are TRBV27 and TRBJ2-1; unclear D gene. The CDR3 sequence is 13 residues long. CDR1 is MNHEY, CDR2 SMNVEV, per germline (reference sequence). The CDR3 nucleotides are TGTACCAGCAGTCCCGGCTCCTACAATGAGCAGTTCTTC. Translating it yields CTSSPGSYNEQFF.

The chain employs TRBV7-8 and TRBJ1-5, with D possibly being TRBD1 (5 bases). Trimming left V 1 base short and J 3 bases short, with 13 bases between. The CDR3 runs 16 residues. Germline V gene sequence: CDR1 SGHVS, CDR2 FQNEAQ. CDR3 loop: CASSLETAYNNQPQHF. The CDR3, as DNA: TGTGCCAGCAGCTTAGAGACAGCTTATAACAATCAGCCCCAGCATTTT. Combining the CDR3 with reference TRBV7-8 and TRBJ1-5 gives the whole variable domain GAGVSQSPRYKVAKRGQDVALRCDPISGHVSLFWYQQALGQGPEFLTYFQNEAQLDKSGLPSDRFFAERPEGSVSTLKIQRTQQEDSAVYLCASSLETAYNNQPQHFGDGTRLSIL.

On this clonotype itself: Given the absence of the conserved phenylalanine or tryptophan at the CDR3 end, a read error is likely. The CDR3 region has the DNA TGTGCCAGCAGTTTCCTTCTAGCGGGAGGGAGCACAGATACGCAGTATTCT. This gives the protein CASSFLLAGGSTDTQYS. The V and J genes are TRBV12-3 or TRBV12-4 and TRBJ2-3; 12 bases agree with TRBD2. The CDR3 has 17 residues. The trim removed 3 bases at V and 0 bases at J, leaving 4 bases unmatched.

This clonotype appeared a few times. The rearrangement joins TRBV28 to TRBJ2-2, with D possibly being TRBD2 (5 bases). CDR1 MDHEN and CDR2 SYDVKM come from the germline V gene. The CDR3 sequence is 15 residues long. The V end lost 8 bases, the J end lost 5 bases, and 18 bases lay between the germline ends. CDR3 sequence reads: CASAGLLGSTGELFF. In DNA form, the CDR3 reads TGTGCCAGCGCCGGGTTACTAGGGTCAACCGGGGAGCTGTTTTTT.

The chain employs TRBV4-2 and TRBJ2-6; D might be TRBD2 (5 bases). Germline CDR1 is LGHNA and CDR2 is YNFKEQ. V lost 3 bases to trimming and J lost 4 bases, with 16 bases between them. The CDR3 totals 17 residues. CDR3 coding DNA: TGTGCCAGCAGCCAGGAGGATTGGGGAACCGGGGCCAACGTCCTGACTTTC. Translated, it gives CASSQEDWGTGANVLTF.

V and J are TRBV9 and TRBJ2-7; 10 nucleotides line up with TRBD2. V trimming: 7 bases; J trimming: 3 bases; junction bases outside the gene matches: 7. The CDR3 has 14 amino acids. Germline CDR1 reads SGDLS; CDR2 reads YYNGEE. This CDR3 reads CASAPGLAFYEQYF. CDR3 DNA sequence: TGTGCCAGCGCCCCGGGACTAGCGTTCTACGAGCAGTACTTC.

J is TRBJ2-3 and V is TRBV6-2 or TRBV6-3; D unclear. CDR3 length: 13 residues. V was cut by 2 bases and J by 6 bases, with 9 bases left in between. Germline CDR1 is MNHEY and CDR2 is SVGEGT. The CDR3: CASSYVVGDTQYF. The DNA of the CDR3 is TGTGCCAGCAGTTACGTAGTCGGGGATACGCAGTATTTT.

This clonotype was observed many times. This rearrangement joins TRBV9 to TRBJ2-7; 10 bases agree with TRBD2. J was trimmed by 7 bases and V by 3 bases; bases with no gene match: 10. Looked up from germline, CDR1 is SGDLS and CDR2 is YYNGEE. This CDR3 contains 15 residues. CDR3 in DNA: TGTGCCAGCAGCGGCGGAAGCGGGAGGGCTGGGGAGCAGTACTTC. Its translation: CASSGGSGRAGEQYF. The entire variable domain, with the rest obtained from reference TRBV9 and TRBJ2-7, is as follows: DSGVTQTPKHLITATGQRVTLRCSPRSGDLSVYWYQQSLDQGLQFLIQYYNGEERAKGNILERFSAQQFPDLHSELNLSSLELGDSALYFCASSGGSGRAGEQYFGPGTRLTVT.

Of note for this clonotype: The CDR3 does not close with the conserved phenylalanine or tryptophan, likely indicating a read error. The V call is TRBV6-4, the J call TRBJ2-1; 8 bases align to TRBD2. Germline CDR1 reads MRHNA; CDR2 reads SNTAGT. The CDR3 sequence is 14 residues long. The CDR3, as DNA: TGTGCCAGCAGTGAAGTAGCGGGGTACAAAGAGCAGTTCCTC. It is translated as CASSEVAGYKEQFL.

V is TRBV5-8 and J is TRBJ1-5; D is unresolved. CDR3 length equals 16 residues. V lost 2 bases to trimming and J lost 2 bases, with 14 bases between them. Per germline, CDR1 SGHTS and CDR2 YDEGEE. CDR3 sequence: CASSLDTISGNQPQHF. The CDR3 bases are TGTGCCAGCAGCTTAGACACTATTTCTGGCAATCAGCCCCAGCATTTT.

This clonotype appeared a few times. The rearrangement joins TRBV5-4 to TRBJ2-3; 11 bases align to TRBD2. The trim removed 2 bases at V and 0 bases at J, leaving 8 bases unmatched. CDR3 length equals 18 residues. Germline-derived CDR1 and CDR2 are SGHNT and YYREEE (reference sequence). The CDR3 nucleotides read TGTGCCAGCAGCTTACTAGCGGGAGTAGTGGGGAGCACAGATACGCAGTATTTT. Translating gives CASSLLAGVVGSTDTQYF.

The rearrangement uses TRBV6-9 and TRBJ2-5; D gene unclear. Germline CDR1 and CDR2: MNHGY and SVAAGI. The V gene lost 9 bases and the J gene lost 1 base, with 18 bases spanning the gap. The length of the CDR3 is 15 residues. The CDR3 spells CARPLSLGRQETQYF. CDR3 DNA sequence: TGTGCCAGACCCCTATCCCTCGGACGCCAAGAGACCCAGTACTTC.

This clonotype was observed a few times. The chain recombines TRBV7-6 with TRBJ2-7, with a possible D match to TRBD2 (5 bases). This CDR3 has 14 residues. Trimming cost V 5 bases and J 1 base, with 12 bases left between them. Germline CDR1 is SGHVS and CDR2 is FNYEAQ. The CDR3: CASSALGSSYEQYF. In DNA form, the CDR3 reads TGTGCCAGCAGCGCACTAGGGAGTTCCTACGAGCAGTACTTC.

A remark on this clonotype: A clone one base away is much larger, so this may be a read error. The chain couples TRBV28 to TRBJ2-7, with a weak D call TRBD2 (7 bases). Germline V gene lookup returns CDR1 MDHEN and CDR2 SYDVKM. This CDR3 is built from 15 residues. CDR3 DNA sequence: TGTGCCAGCAGTTTAATAGGTGGCGGGGGCGACGAGCAGTGCTTC. It yields the protein CASSLIGGGGDEQCF.

This clonotype occurred a few times. CDR3 sequence: CASREGPGNTIYF. Written as DNA, the CDR3 is TGTGCCAGTCGGGAGGGGCCAGGAAACACCATATATTTT. The rearrangement joins TRBV12-3 or TRBV12-4 to TRBJ1-3, with TRBD1 as a possible D gene (5 bases). This CDR3 spans 13 amino acids. V shed 9 bases and J shed 4 bases, with 13 bases lying between them.

This clonotype was counted between two and nine times. This chain links TRBV12-3 or TRBV12-4 with TRBJ2-3, with 11 positions matching TRBD2. V dropped 6 bases and J dropped 5; count of bases not matched to a gene: 7. The CDR3 is made up of 15 amino acids. The CDR3 is CASRELAGVGDTQYF. The CDR3 nucleotides are TGTGCCAGCAGAGAACTAGCGGGAGTTGGAGATACGCAGTATTTT.

J is TRBJ1-5 and V is TRBV6-2 or TRBV6-3; D is ambiguous. Germline assignment: CDR1 MNHEY and CDR2 SVGEGT. The V gene lost 2 bases and the J gene lost 4 bases, with 6 bases spanning the gap. The CDR3 runs to 13 residues. CDR3 nucleotides: TGTGCCAGCAGTTACGTCGGTAATCAGCCCCAGCATTTT. Protein product: CASSYVGNQPQHF.

This rearrangement joins TRBV4-3 to TRBJ2-7; 7 bases line up with TRBD2. With V trimmed by 1 base and J by 3 bases, 3 bases remained unmatched. Germline V gene data show CDR1 as LGHNA and CDR2 as YSLEER. The CDR3 is 14 residues long. The CDR3: CASSQAASGYEQYF. The CDR3 region has the DNA TGCGCCAGCAGCCAAGCGGCTAGCGGCTACGAGCAGTACTTC.

In regard to this clonotype: A much larger clone lies one base from this, so it may be a read error. This chain joins TRBV7-9 and TRBJ1-4, with 8 bases fitting TRBD1. With 3 bases clipped from V and 7 bases from J, the junction kept 4 bases outside the gene matches. CDR1 is SEHNR and CDR2 is FQNEAQ in the germline V gene (reference sequence). This CDR3 contains 14 residues. The CDR3 DNA is TGTGCCAGCAGCTTGGGACAGGAGAGTGAAAAACTGTTTTTT. This encodes CASSLGQESEKLFF.

The chain couples TRBV29-1 to TRBJ1-2; D unresolved. The CDR3 is 13 residues long. The germline V gene has CDR1 SQVTM and CDR2 ANQGSEA. Trimming removed 7 bases from V and 2 bases from J, with 14 bases in between. CDR3 nucleotide sequence: TGCAGCGGGGTCGATATGGGCAACTATGGCTACACCTTC. It is translated as CSGVDMGNYGYTF.

As for this clonotype: This may be a read error: a much more frequent sequence differs by one nucleotide. The CDR3 DNA is TGTGCCAGCAGCGACCCAAACTACACAGGTACGCAGTATTTT. As protein: CASSDPNYTGTQYF. This chain links TRBV9 with TRBJ2-3; D may be TRBD1 (5 bases). The CDR3 loop spans 14 amino acids. Germline assignment: CDR1 SGDLS and CDR2 YYNGEE.

The V call is TRBV29-1, the J call TRBJ1-2; TRBD1 might be the D (5 bases). The CDR3 has 14 residues. The V end was cut by 4 bases, the J end by 3 bases, with 15 bases between. Germline V CDR1 and CDR2: SQVTM, ANQGSEA. CDR3 region: CSVVVREAYYGYTF. DNA of the CDR3: TGCAGCGTTGTAGTCAGGGAAGCATACTATGGCTACACCTTC.